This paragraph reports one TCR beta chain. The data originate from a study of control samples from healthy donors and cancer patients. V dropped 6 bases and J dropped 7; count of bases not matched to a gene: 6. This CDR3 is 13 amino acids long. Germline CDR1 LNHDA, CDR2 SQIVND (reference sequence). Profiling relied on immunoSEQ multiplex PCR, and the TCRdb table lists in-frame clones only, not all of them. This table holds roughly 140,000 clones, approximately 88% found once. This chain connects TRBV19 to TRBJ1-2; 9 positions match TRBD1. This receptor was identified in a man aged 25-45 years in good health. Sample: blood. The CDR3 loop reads CASRLGQGVGYTF. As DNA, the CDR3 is TGTGCCAGTAGGCTGGGACAGGGTGTTGGCTACACCTTC.